The T cell receptor beta chain under discussion was sequenced for a study of radiotherapy plus CTLA-4 blockade in lung cancer. For the study at large: With 31% of patients having disease control, objective responses were seen in roughly 19%. Study outcomes and limitations: Peripheral blood showed expansion of tumor-derived TCR clones after radiotherapy and ipilimumab. Best predicting response, reportedly, were early blood T cell clone dynamics, with interferon-beta.

Ipilimumab CTLA-4 blockade and focal radiation were given to patients with chemo-refractory metastatic non-small-cell lung cancer. With V trimmed by 4 bases and J by 7 bases, 22 bases remained unmatched. The CDR3 is 20 amino acids. Germline V CDR1 and CDR2: LGHNA, YSLEER. In its sample, this clone was seen once. Its antigen is unknown. Generated by immunoSEQ multiplex PCR, the TCRdb table keeps only in-frame clones and is missing some. The sample lists roughly 44,000 clones, roughly 88% occurring once. This chain uses TRBV4-3 with TRBJ2-1; 10 bases agree with TRBD1. The clonotype was recovered from a human donor with non-small cell lung cancer whose response to radiotherapy plus ipilimumab could not be evaluated. Sequencing used peripheral blood, obtained from a patient treated with radiotherapy plus ipilimumab. CDR3 sequence reads: CASSPHGTGEGVEGGNEQFF. The CDR3 DNA sequence: TGCGCCAGCAGCCCGCATGGGACAGGGGAAGGGGTAGAGGGAGGGAATGAGCAGTTCTTC.